A selection of T cell receptor beta chains follows, all from one sample in a study of control samples from healthy donors and cancer patients. Measured with immunoSEQ multiplex PCR; TCRdb has only the in-frame clones, and not every one. This repertoire shows 100,000 to 150,000 clones, roughly nine tenths found once; its top ten account for 6.5% to 9.5%. Source material: PBMCs. These receptors all come from a man aged 45-65 years with head and neck cancer. CDR3s include the opening cysteine and the closing phenylalanine or tryptophan. The order of the fields is V gene, D gene, clone size, J gene, CDR3 length, CDR3 DNA, CDR3 protein. The D gene is left open where the match is weak. Clone size, where shown, is once, few, many, or a class for clones that have expanded.

TRBV5-4	-	-	TRBJ1-3	15	TGTGCCAGCAGCTTGCCGGCAGGCTCTGGAAACACCATATATTTT	CASSLPAGSGNTIYF
TRBV24-1	TRBD1	-	TRBJ1-2	13	TGTGCCACCAGTGAAGGGACAGACTATGGCTACACCTTC	CATSEGTDYGYTF
TRBV20-1	-	few	TRBJ1-6	16	TGCAGTGCTAGTCCGGACAGACTCTCCTATAATTCACCCCTCCACTTT	CSASPDRLSYNSPLHF
TRBV5-1	TRBD2	-	TRBJ2-2	15	TGCGCCAGCAGGCTAGCGGGAGGGCCTTCCGGGGAGCTGTTTTTT	CASRLAGGPSGELFF
TRBV10-3	-	-	TRBJ1-1	14	TGTGCCATCAATAGGGCCCCCATGAACACTGAAGCTTTCTTT	CAINRAPMNTEAFF
TRBV20-1	TRBD1	-	TRBJ1-2	14	TGCAGTGCTAGTGACCGGGACAGCCTATATGGCTACACCTTC	CSASDRDSLYGYTF
TRBV12-3/TRBV12-4	-	-	TRBJ2-1	12	TGTGCCAGCAGTTCCCTCTACAATGAGCAGTTCTTC	CASSSLYNEQFF
TRBV18	-	-	TRBJ1-5	18	TGTGCCAGCTCACCCTATTCTGGGACCCGGAATAGCAATCAGCCCCAGCATTTT	CASSPYSGTRNSNQPQHF
TRBV28	-	-	TRBJ1-2	14	TGTGCCAGCAGTTTGGGAGGGCGGGTCTATGGCTACACCTTC	CASSLGGRVYGYTF
TRBV7-9	-	-	TRBJ2-7	16	TGTGCCAGCAGCTCTCCCGGTTTGTTTAGCTCCTACGAGCAGTACTTC	CASSSPGLFSSYEQYF
TRBV9	-	-	TRBJ1-1	14	TGTGCCAGCAGCGGCGGACGCCCGAGGACTGAAGCTTTCTTT	CASSGGRPRTEAFF
TRBV7-2	-	-	TRBJ2-7	14	TGTGCCAGCAGCCGCGCGGGGTTCTCCTACGAGCAGTACTTC	CASSRAGFSYEQYF
TRBV2	-	-	TRBJ2-3	12	TGTGCCAGCAGTGGTCCCACAGATACGCAGTATTTT	CASSGPTDTQYF
TRBV24-1	TRBD1	-	TRBJ2-7	15	TGTGCCACCAGTGACCCCGGGACAGGGTCCTACGAGCAGTACTTC	CATSDPGTGSYEQYF
TRBV11-2	-	-	TRBJ1-1	13	TGTGCCAGCAGCCCACAAAGTCCCACTGAAGCTTTCTTT	CASSPQSPTEAFF
TRBV7-2	-	-	TRBJ2-7	15	TGTGCCAGCAGCAACCGGGTCAGCGGCGGATACGAGCAGTACTTC	CASSNRVSGGYEQYF
TRBV4-2	-	-	TRBJ1-1	14	TGTGCCAGCAGCCGGACCGGCAGGGCCACTGAAGCTTTCTTT	CASSRTGRATEAFF
TRBV4-2	-	-	TRBJ2-4	13	TGTGCCAGCAGCCCAGGAGCCAAAAACATTCAGTACTTC	CASSPGAKNIQYF
TRBV2	TRBD1	-	TRBJ2-5	14	TGTGCCAGCGGGGGACAGGGGGCCTGGGAGACCCAGTACTTC	CASGGQGAWETQYF
TRBV4-1	TRBD2	-	TRBJ2-3	16	TGCGCCAGCAGCCATAGCGGGGGGGGTCGCACAGATACGCAGTATTTT	CASSHSGGGRTDTQYF
TRBV28	TRBD2	-	TRBJ2-7	16	TGTGCCAGCAGTTTATTTGGGACTAGCGGGAGATACGAGCAGTACTTC	CASSLFGTSGRYEQYF
TRBV3-1/TRBV3-2	-	-	TRBJ1-2	12	TGTGCCAGCAGCCAATGGGCAGGAGGCTACACCTTC	CASSQWAGGYTF
TRBV7-2	TRBD2	-	TRBJ2-1	16	TGTGCCAGCAGCCCGGGACTAGCGGGATTCTACAATGAGCAGTTCTTC	CASSPGLAGFYNEQFF
TRBV5-4	-	-	TRBJ2-1	13	TGTGCCAGCAGCTTCGGACGAAACAATGAGCAGTTCTTC	CASSFGRNNEQFF
TRBV5-6	TRBD1	-	TRBJ1-3	17	TGTGCCAGCAGCTCTCCGGACAGGGACTTATCCGGAAACACCATATATTTT	CASSSPDRDLSGNTIYF
TRBV3-1/TRBV3-2	-	-	TRBJ2-3	15	TGTGCCAGCAGCCCCCGGCAGCGGAGCACAGATACGCAGTATTTT	CASSPRQRSTDTQYF
TRBV18	-	-	TRBJ1-4	13	TGTGCCAGCTCACCACCAAGTAATGAAAAACTGTTTTTT	CASSPPSNEKLFF
TRBV18	TRBD1	-	TRBJ1-4	16	TGTGCCAGCTCACCACCGCGCGGGACAGATAATGAAAAACTGTTTTTT	CASSPPRGTDNEKLFF
TRBV6-5	-	-	TRBJ2-7	15	TGTGCCAGCAGTAGAACTAGGACTGCTTCCTACGAGCAGTACTTC	CASSRTRTASYEQYF
TRBV9	TRBD1	-	TRBJ2-5	14	TGTGCCAGCAGCGTAGGGGGACAGATTGAGACCCAGTACTTC	CASSVGGQIETQYF
TRBV7-9	-	few	TRBJ2-1	12	TGTGCCAGCAGTCCACAGGGCTATGAGCAGTTCTTC	CASSPQGYEQFF
TRBV7-9	-	-	TRBJ2-6	16	TGTGCCAGCAGCCCACTCGTTTCCTCTGGGGCCAACGTCCTGACTTTC	CASSPLVSSGANVLTF
TRBV5-6	-	once	TRBJ1-4	16	TGTGCCAGCAGCTCTACCGACAGCTACTATAATGAAAAACTGTTTTTT	CASSSTDSYYNEKLFF
TRBV10-2	-	-	TRBJ1-1	12	TGCGCCAGCAGTGTTCGGGGAACTGAAGCTTTCTTT	CASSVRGTEAFF
TRBV11-2	-	-	TRBJ2-1	15	TGTGCCAGCAGCGCCCCGGGACACGCTGACAATGAGCAGTTCTTC	CASSAPGHADNEQFF
TRBV5-6	-	once	TRBJ2-1	13	TGTGCCAGCAGCTTAGATAGTCTCAATGAGCAGTTCTTC	CASSLDSLNEQFF
TRBV18	-	-	TRBJ2-7	15	TGTGCCAGCTCACCACGGTCAGATAGCTCCTACGAGCAGTACTTC	CASSPRSDSSYEQYF
TRBV5-4	-	-	TRBJ2-2	12	TGTGCCAGCAGCTTGGTGGGGCGGGAGCTGTTTTTT	CASSLVGRELFF
TRBV11-2	-	once	TRBJ1-4	14	TGTGCCAGCAGCTTAGCTGGGGTGTATGAAAAACTGTTTTTT	CASSLAGVYEKLFF
TRBV12-3/TRBV12-4	TRBD1	-	TRBJ1-2	13	TGTGCCATCACACCGGGACAGGGAGGTGGCTACACCTTC	CAITPGQGGGYTF
TRBV7-2	-	-	TRBJ2-7	14	TGTGCCAGCAGCCCGTACCAGCGGATAGGAGAGCAGTACTTC	CASSPYQRIGEQYF
TRBV24-1	TRBD1	once	TRBJ2-3	14	TGTGCCACCAGGGGGGACAGGGGAGCAGATACGCAGTATTTT	CATRGDRGADTQYF
TRBV11-2	-	-	TRBJ1-3	14	TGTGCCAGCAGCCGGACAAGCTCTGGAAACACCATATATTTT	CASSRTSSGNTIYF
TRBV30	-	few	TRBJ1-1	16	TGTGCCTGGAGCACACTAGGGTTTGGGAGGAACACTGAAGCTTTCTTT	CAWSTLGFGRNTEAFF
TRBV3-1/TRBV3-2	-	-	TRBJ2-1	14	TGTGCCAGCAGCCTACAGACAGGCGGGGATGAGCAGTTCTTC	CASSLQTGGDEQFF
TRBV9	-	-	TRBJ1-1	13	TGTGCCAGCAGCGTGACAGGAAACACTGAAGCTTTCTTT	CASSVTGNTEAFF
TRBV27	-	few	TRBJ2-7	13	TGTGCCAGCAGCGCCGACGGGCCCTACGAGCAGTACTTC	CASSADGPYEQYF
TRBV28	TRBD2	-	TRBJ2-7	16	TGTGCCAGCAGTTTGGGGACTAGCGGGGGAACCTACGAGCAGTACTTC	CASSLGTSGGTYEQYF
TRBV24-1	TRBD1	once	TRBJ1-4	16	TGTGCCACCAGTGACCCCCGGGACAGATATAATGAAAAACTGTTTTTT	CATSDPRDRYNEKLFF
TRBV5-1	TRBD1	-	TRBJ2-5	18	TGCGCCAGCAGCTTGGTGGGACAGGGGGTCCTTATTAAAGAGACCCAGTACTTC	CASSLVGQGVLIKETQYF
TRBV5-8	-	-	TRBJ1-2	13	TGTGCCAGCACCCCCTCAGCTGGCTATGGCTACACCTTC	CASTPSAGYGYTF
TRBV9	TRBD2	-	TRBJ2-5	15	TGTGCCAGCAGCGTAGGGACTAGCTGGGCGGGGACCCAGTACTTC	CASSVGTSWAGTQYF
TRBV30	-	-	TRBJ2-7	16	TGTGCCTGGAAAGGGGGAAGGACATGGGATAACTACGAGCAGTACTTC	CAWKGGRTWDNYEQYF